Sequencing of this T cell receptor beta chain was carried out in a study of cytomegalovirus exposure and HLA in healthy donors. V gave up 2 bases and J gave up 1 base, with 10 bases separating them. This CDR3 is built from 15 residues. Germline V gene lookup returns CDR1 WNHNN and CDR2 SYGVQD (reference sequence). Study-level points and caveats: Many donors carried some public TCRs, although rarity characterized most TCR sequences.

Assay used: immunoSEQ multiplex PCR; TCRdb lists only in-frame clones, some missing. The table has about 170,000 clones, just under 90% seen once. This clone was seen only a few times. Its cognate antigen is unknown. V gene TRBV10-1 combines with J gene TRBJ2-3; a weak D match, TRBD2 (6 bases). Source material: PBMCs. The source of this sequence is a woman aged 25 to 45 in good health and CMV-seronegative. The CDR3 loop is CASSEVWGGTDTQYF. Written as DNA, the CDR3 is TGCGCCAGCAGTGAGGTTTGGGGGGGCACAGATACGCAGTATTTT.